The rows below give T cell receptor beta chains drawn from one sample of a study of blood T cell repertoires in COVID-19. This table comes from immunoSEQ multiplex PCR, and its TCRdb copy is limited to in-frame clones, with some not included. The sample includes 200,000 to 250,000 clones, 80% to 90% seen only once; the top ten take approximately 5.1%. Source material: peripheral blood. These receptors were collected from a woman aged 55-69 years who had recovered from COVID-19. CDR3s include the opening cysteine and the closing phenylalanine or tryptophan. The D gene is left open where the match is weak. Part of the rows lack a size; the others show once, few, many or a class for expanded clones.

cdr3_nt	cdr3_aa	v_call	j_call	d_call	clone_size
TGTGCCAGCAGCCCTGGGACAGGGCGGACTGAAGCTTTCTTT	CASSPGTGRTEAFF	TRBV7-9	TRBJ1-1	TRBD1	-
TGTGCCAGCAGATCGCTAGCGCTGAACACCGGGGAGCTGTTTTTT	CASRSLALNTGELFF	TRBV7-8	TRBJ2-2	-	-
TGTGCCTGGAGACGGGACAGAGACACTGAAGCTTTCTTT	CAWRRDRDTEAFF	TRBV30	TRBJ1-1	TRBD1	-
TGTGCCAGCAGCCAGGACAGTTTCCCGTTCTTC	CASSQDSFPFF	TRBV3-1/TRBV3-2	TRBJ2-1	-	-
TGTGCCAGCAGCCCAGTCAGGGGGGACACTGAAGCTTTCTTT	CASSPVRGDTEAFF	TRBV7-9	TRBJ1-1	TRBD1	few
TGTGCCAGTAGTATAACGGGGGGGCAGGGAGATACGCAGTATTTT	CASSITGGQGDTQYF	TRBV19	TRBJ2-3	TRBD2	-
TGTGCCAGAAGCTTGGTACCGAGCTCCTACAATGAGCAGTTCTTC	CARSLVPSSYNEQFF	TRBV5-3	TRBJ2-1	-	few
TGCGCCAGCAGCTGGGGACCCGGGACAGGGGTCACCGGGGAGCTGTTTTTT	CASSWGPGTGVTGELFF	TRBV5-1	TRBJ2-2	TRBD1	few
TGCGCCAGCAGCCAAGTCACACTGAACACTGAAGCTTTCTTT	CASSQVTLNTEAFF	TRBV4-1	TRBJ1-1	-	-
TGTGCCAGCAGTCGGACTAGCCAAGAGACCCAGTACTTC	CASSRTSQETQYF	TRBV11-3	TRBJ2-5	TRBD2	few
TGTGCCAGCAGCGTGGAGACCAAAATCTTTGGCTACACCTTC	CASSVETKIFGYTF	TRBV9	TRBJ1-2	-	-
TGTGCCAGCAGCCAGGGGACAGGGAAAATCGGCTATGGCTACACCTTC	CASSQGTGKIGYGYTF	TRBV3-1/TRBV3-2	TRBJ1-2	TRBD1	-
TGTGCCAGCAGCTTAGACACCTACACAGATACGCAGTATTTT	CASSLDTYTDTQYF	TRBV11-3	TRBJ2-3	-	-
TGTGCCAGCAGCCCCGGACAGGGAACCCATCAAGAGACCCAGTACTTC	CASSPGQGTHQETQYF	TRBV11-2	TRBJ2-5	TRBD1	-
TGTGCCAGCAGCCAGGGGCTTGAGCAGTTCTTC	CASSQGLEQFF	TRBV14	TRBJ2-1	-	-
TGTGCCAGCTCAGGTAACATGAACACTGAAGCTTTCTTT	CASSGNMNTEAFF	TRBV18	TRBJ1-1	-	-
TGTGCCTGGAGCCGGAAGACTACCTACGAGCAGTACTTC	CAWSRKTTYEQYF	TRBV30	TRBJ2-7	-	-
TGCGCCAGCAGCCAATCTACAGAACCAAATCAGCCCCAGCATTTT	CASSQSTEPNQPQHF	TRBV4-3	TRBJ1-5	-	-
TGTGCCACCAGTGATCCCGGTGCTAGCGGGGGGGGCCCAGATACGCAGTATTTT	CATSDPGASGGGPDTQYF	TRBV24-1	TRBJ2-3	TRBD2	-
TGTGCCAGCAGCCAACGAGGCACAGATACGCAGTATTTT	CASSQRGTDTQYF	TRBV3-1/TRBV3-2	TRBJ2-3	-	-
TGTGCCAGCAGCCCTGGGGGGAACTATGGCTACACCTTC	CASSPGGNYGYTF	TRBV5-6	TRBJ1-2	-	many
TGTGCCAGCAGCCAAAGACAGGCCGGGGGGGAAAATGAAAAACTGTTTTTT	CASSQRQAGGENEKLFF	TRBV3-1/TRBV3-2	TRBJ1-4	-	-
TGTGCCAGCAGTGTGGGGGACAGTAGCTCCTACGAGCAGTACTTC	CASSVGDSSSYEQYF	TRBV25-1	TRBJ2-7	TRBD1	-
TGTGCCAGCAGCGAACAGGGGGTTTACTATGGCTACACCTTC	CASSEQGVYYGYTF	TRBV2	TRBJ1-2	TRBD1	-
TGTGCCAGCAACTCCCGGGACAATAATTCACCCCTCCACTTT	CASNSRDNNSPLHF	TRBV5-4	TRBJ1-6	-	-
TGTGCCAGTAGTAGCAAAGCGGATAGCAATCAGCCCCAGCATTTT	CASSSKADSNQPQHF	TRBV19	TRBJ1-5	-	-
TGTGCCAGCAGCTTCGGACAGGCCTCCTACAATGAGCAGTTCTTC	CASSFGQASYNEQFF	TRBV3-1/TRBV3-2	TRBJ2-1	TRBD1	-
TGTGCCAGTACCGGCCCAGGGAGGATTGGAAACACCATATATTTT	CASTGPGRIGNTIYF	TRBV19	TRBJ1-3	-	-
TGTGCCAGTAGGGGGACAGATTCTCAGCCCCAGCATTTT	CASRGTDSQPQHF	TRBV19	TRBJ1-5	TRBD1	-
TGTGCCAGCTCACCGCAGGGTGGGAGCAATCAGCCCCAGCATTTT	CASSPQGGSNQPQHF	TRBV18	TRBJ1-5	-	-
TGTGCCAGCAGTTACCTATGGGGACAGAACAATCAGCCCCAGCATTTT	CASSYLWGQNNQPQHF	TRBV6-6	TRBJ1-5	TRBD1	-
TGTGCCAGTAGTATTTTATGGTCGGGGTCGAATGAAAAACTGTTTTTT	CASSILWSGSNEKLFF	TRBV19	TRBJ1-4	-	-
TGTGCCAGCAGTGAAGGGGACTACATTTCCTACAATGAGCAGTTCTTC	CASSEGDYISYNEQFF	TRBV6-1	TRBJ2-1	TRBD2	-